The sequence of this T cell receptor (beta chain) was determined in a study of shared clonotypes between healthy human individuals. The germline gives CDR1 SGHNT, CDR2 YYREEE (reference sequence). The CDR3 runs to 12 residues. Trimming shortened V by 0 bases and J by 4 bases, and 5 bases separated the two germline ends. Only in-frame clones appear in the TCRdb table, and some are missing; sequencing was by immunoSEQ multiplex PCR. The table has roughly 110,000 clones, around 71% seen once. The chain employs TRBV5-4 and TRBJ2-7; D is undetermined. The receptor comes from a woman aged 25 to 39 in good health. The sequenced sample consisted of memory CD8+ T cells sorted from blood. This sample's subset: CD45RO+ cells pooled with CCR7-negative TemRA cells. The CDR3 coding sequence is TGTGCCAGCAGCTTGGGGGAATACGAGCAGTACTTC. It specifies CASSLGEYEQYF.